Presented here are 6 T cell receptor beta chains from one specimen sequenced in a study of Ad26.COV2.S vaccination and SARS-CoV-2 variants. Treatment here: roughly 18 received Ad26.COV2.S at low or high dose, single or two shots; 5 received placebo; per-sample allocation not given. Sampling was done on day 63 after the first vaccine or placebo injection. The protocol was immunoSEQ multiplex PCR, while the TCRdb copy is restricted to in-frame clones and leaves out a portion. Of under 600,000 clones in the sample, 89% were seen once. Sequences were derived from peripheral blood, sampled in a trial of Ad26.COV2.S vaccine versus placebo. The receptors derive from a person between 18 and 59 years old who received the Ad26.COV2.S COVID-19 vaccine or a placebo.

This sequence joins TRBV5-6 and TRBJ1-5, with D hard to call. Per germline, CDR1 SGHDT and CDR2 YYEEEE. V gave up 0 bases and J gave up 0 bases, with 7 bases separating them. There are 15 residues in the CDR3. CDR3 sequence: CASSLAQTSNQPQHF. The CDR3 nucleotides read TGTGCCAGCAGCTTGGCACAGACTAGCAATCAGCCCCAGCATTTT. Full variable domain (missing parts from reference TRBV5-6 and TRBJ1-5): DAGVTQSPTHLIKTRGQQVTLRCSPKSGHDTVSWYQQALGQGPQFIFQYYEEEERQRGNFPDRFSGHQFPNYSSELNVNALLLGDSALYLCASSLAQTSNQPQHFGDGTRLSIL.

The J gene is TRBJ2-1, the V gene TRBV27; D is perhaps TRBD1 (5 bases). The V gene lost 3 bases and the J gene lost 5 bases, with 11 bases spanning the gap. Germline assignment: CDR1 MNHEY and CDR2 SMNVEV (reference sequence). The length of the CDR3 is 14 residues. CDR3 coding DNA: TGTGCCAGCAGTTTCTGGGCCAGGGACAATGAGCAGTTCTTC. Protein: CASSFWARDNEQFF.

This chain links TRBV6-2 or TRBV6-3 with TRBJ2-7, with 11 bases identical to TRBD2. J gave up 2 bases and V 2 bases, and 8 bases lay outside the gene matches. This CDR3 is built from 17 residues. In germline, CDR1 is MNHEY, CDR2 SVGEGT. The CDR3 protein is CASSYVRTSGWAYEQYF. The CDR3 DNA reads as TGTGCCAGCAGTTACGTTCGGACTAGCGGGTGGGCCTACGAGCAGTACTTC.

This chain uses TRBV29-1 with TRBJ2-2; D remains unclear. V lost 4 bases, J lost 0 bases, and 9 bases lay in between. The CDR3 contains 14 residues. Looked up from germline, CDR1 is SQVTM and CDR2 is ANQGSEA. The CDR3 DNA is TGCAGCGTTGGGACCCAACCGAACACCGGGGAGCTGTTTTTT. Encoded protein: CSVGTQPNTGELFF.

The chain employs TRBV12-3 or TRBV12-4 and TRBJ2-3; D is uncertain. The CDR3 covers 11 residues. V was cut by 4 bases and J by 8 bases, with 7 bases left in between. In DNA, the CDR3 is TGTGCCAGCAGTTCACCAGGTACGCAGTATTTT. It is translated as CASSSPGTQYF.

This rearrangement joins TRBV19 to TRBJ2-1, with 10 bases lining up with TRBD1. V trimming: 6 bases; J trimming: 7 bases; junction bases outside the gene matches: 9. This CDR3 is 15 amino acids long. Germline V gene lookup returns CDR1 LNHDA and CDR2 SQIVND (reference sequence). DNA for the CDR3: TGTGCCAGTAGCCATCGGGACAGGGGTCGAAATGAGCAGTTCTTC. Translation gives CASSHRDRGRNEQFF. The variable domain in full, with the rest retrieved from reference TRBV19 and TRBJ2-1, is DGGITQSPKYLFRKEGQNVTLSCEQNLNHDAMYWYRQDPGQGLRLIYYSQIVNDFQKGDIAEGYSVSREKKESFPLTVTSAQKNPTAFYLCASSHRDRGRNEQFFGPGTRLTVL.